Listed below are T cell receptor beta chains from one sample, sequenced in a study of immune characterization of retroperitoneal liposarcoma. TCRdb re-analysed the PCR reads in MiXCR, keeping a single row per CDR3 protein. The sample carries about 10,000 distinct CDR3 sequences, under 30% recorded once. Sequencing was performed on blood. These receptors were obtained from a male donor with retroperitoneal liposarcoma. CDR3s include the opening cysteine and the closing phenylalanine or tryptophan. D genes are given only for firm matches. A row's size may be missing; if present it is once, few, many or a size class.

CDR3 protein,CDR3 DNA,clone size,V gene,D gene,J gene
CASSEFGVNTEAFF,TGTGCCAGCAGTGAATTTGGTGTGAACACTGAAGCTTTCTTT,many,TRBV6-1,-,TRBJ1-1
CASSDGSTDTQYF,TGTGCCAGCAGTGACGGCAGCACAGATACGCAGTATTTT,-,TRBV6-4,-,TRBJ2-3
CASSLVSSGGSYNEQFF,TGCGCCAGCAGCTTGGTATCTAGCGGGGGGTCATACAATGAGCAGTTCTTC,-,TRBV5-1,TRBD2,TRBJ2-1
CASSRRGGTGKYEQYF,TGTGCCAGCAGTCGAAGGGGGGGGACAGGGAAATACGAGCAGTACTTC,-,TRBV6-8,TRBD1,TRBJ2-7
CASSYDQGYTGELFF,TGTGCCAGCAGTTACGACCAGGGGTACACCGGGGAGCTGTTTTTT,-,TRBV6-5,-,TRBJ2-2
CASRPRGVCEQYF,TGTGCCAGCAGGCCAAGAGGGGTGTGCGAGCAGTACTTC,many,TRBV6-4,-,TRBJ2-7
CASSLRATGRGNSPLHF,TGTGCCAGCAGTTTACGGGCGACAGGGAGAGGGAATTCACCCCTCCACTTT,few,TRBV27,TRBD1,TRBJ1-6
CASSFNEARIEQFF,TGTGCCAGCAGCTTTAACGAAGCGCGGATTGAGCAGTTCTTC,few,TRBV7-6,-,TRBJ2-1
CASSIQPRETQYF,TGTGCCAGCAGTATCCAGCCCCGGGAGACCCAGTACTTC,many,TRBV7-2,-,TRBJ2-5
CASSRQENTEAFF,TGTGCCAGCAGTAGACAGGAGAACACTGAAGCTTTCTTT,large,TRBV6-1,-,TRBJ1-1
CASSSLDTQYF,TGTGCCAGCAGCTCACTAGATACGCAGTATTTT,few,TRBV7-8,-,TRBJ2-3
CASSSTDGPANTGELFF,TGTGCCAGCAGCTCGACGGACGGACCCGCGAACACCGGGGAGCTGTTTTTT,-,TRBV12-3/TRBV12-4,-,TRBJ2-2
CASSERQTYYGYTF,TGTGCCAGCAGCGAAAGACAGACGTACTATGGCTACACCTTC,-,TRBV11-3,-,TRBJ1-2
CASSARTSTPSTDTQYF,TGTGCCAGCAGCGCCCGGACTAGTACACCTAGCACAGATACGCAGTATTTT,many,TRBV5-6,TRBD2,TRBJ2-3
CARSLTSGVYTQYF,TGTGCCAGAAGTTTGACTAGCGGGGTCTATACGCAGTATTTT,few,TRBV5-3,TRBD2,TRBJ2-3
CASSYAWGDEQFF,TGTGCCAGCAGTTACGCATGGGGGGACGAGCAGTTCTTC,-,TRBV6-6,-,TRBJ2-1
CASSLGQGTGATDTQYF,TGTGCCAGCAGCTTAGGGCAAGGGACAGGGGCGACAGATACGCAGTATTTT,many,TRBV11-3,TRBD1,TRBJ2-3
CASSRQWEKLFF,TGTGCCAGCAGTCGACAGTGGGAAAAACTGTTTTTT,few,TRBV6-1,-,TRBJ1-4
CASSQEPRDTEAFF,TGCGCCAGCAGCCAAGAGCCGAGGGACACTGAAGCTTTCTTT,many,TRBV4-1,-,TRBJ1-1
CASSLEGDRQETQYF,TGTGCCAGCAGCTTAGAGGGGGACAGACAAGAGACCCAGTACTTC,few,TRBV7-6,TRBD1,TRBJ2-5
CASSPRDPLETQYF,TGTGCCAGCAGCCCTCGGGACCCCTTAGAGACCCAGTACTTC,few,TRBV6-1,-,TRBJ2-5
CASSDQLARLTDTQYF,TGTGCCAGCAGCGACCAACTAGCTCGGCTCACAGATACGCAGTATTTT,medium-sized,TRBV6-1,-,TRBJ2-3
CASMAEREPLISGNTIYF,TGTGCCAGCATGGCAGAACGTGAACCGTTAATTTCTGGAAACACCATATATTTT,-,TRBV6-4,-,TRBJ1-3
CASSHGGGNSPLHF,TGTGCCAGCAGCCATGGGGGAGGTAATTCACCCCTCCACTTT,-,TRBV3-1,-,TRBJ1-6
CASSYSGGTLSYEQYF,TGTGCCAGCAGTTACTCGGGTGGGACACTTAGCTACGAGCAGTACTTC,medium-sized,TRBV6-6,-,TRBJ2-7
CASSAGPYNSPLHF,TGTGCCAGCAGTGCGGGCCCATATAATTCACCCCTCCACTTT,many,TRBV6-1,-,TRBJ1-6
CASRDRSLNTEAFF,TGTGCCAGCCGGGACAGGTCCCTGAACACTGAAGCTTTCTTT,few,TRBV3-1,TRBD1,TRBJ1-1
CASNLRDRAKNEQFF,TGTGCCAGCAATCTCCGAGACAGGGCTAAGAATGAGCAGTTCTTC,many,TRBV6-1,TRBD1,TRBJ2-1
CASSSRRGRVNEQFF,TGTGCCAGCAGTTCGAGGCGGGGGAGGGTTAATGAGCAGTTCTTC,large,TRBV6-1,TRBD2,TRBJ2-1
CASSSGGGAGYF,TGTGCCAGCAGTTCAGGCGGGGGCGCAGGGTATTTT,few,TRBV6-6,-,TRBJ1-3
CASSDFYEKLFF,TGTGCCAGCAGTGATTTTTATGAAAAACTGTTTTTT,few,TRBV6-1,-,TRBJ1-4
CASRKLAGGRTGELFF,TGTGCCAGCAGGAAACTAGCGGGGGGGCGAACCGGGGAGCTGTTTTTT,few,TRBV6-1,TRBD2,TRBJ2-2
CATRYEARSYNSPLHF,TGTGCCACCAGATATGAAGCCAGGTCCTATAATTCACCCCTCCACTTT,many,TRBV6-1,-,TRBJ1-6
CASSPLSGRAGDTQYF,TGCGCCAGCAGCCCTCTGAGCGGGAGGGCGGGAGATACGCAGTATTTT,-,TRBV4-1,TRBD2,TRBJ2-3
CASSYVAGGTGELFF,TGTGCCAGCAGTTACGTAGCGGGGGGAACCGGGGAGCTGTTTTTT,hyperexpanded,TRBV6-6,TRBD2,TRBJ2-2
CASSQQGPTGELFF,TGTGCCAGCAGCCAACAGGGACCCACCGGGGAGCTGTTTTTT,-,TRBV3-1,-,TRBJ2-2
CASSRKGNEQFF,TGTGCCAGCAGTCGAAAAGGGAATGAGCAGTTCTTC,once,TRBV27,-,TRBJ2-1
CASSSRGEPEAFF,TGTGCCAGCAGCTCCCGAGGGGAGCCTGAAGCTTTCTTT,many,TRBV11-3,-,TRBJ1-1
CASSPFRGGDEKLFF,TGTGCTAGCAGCCCCTTCAGGGGTGGCGATGAAAAACTGTTTTTT,medium-sized,TRBV7-7,-,TRBJ1-4
CASSPWQGVDEKLFF,TGTGCCAGCTCACCATGGCAGGGTGTCGATGAAAAACTGTTTTTT,-,TRBV18,-,TRBJ1-4
CASSPTLDRATEAFF,TGTGCCAGCAGCCCAACCCTTGACAGGGCCACTGAAGCTTTCTTT,many,TRBV3-1,TRBD1,TRBJ1-1
CASSYRTSGRAGGETQYF,TGTGCCAGCAGTTACAGGACTAGCGGGAGGGCAGGTGGGGAGACCCAGTACTTC,-,TRBV6-5,TRBD2,TRBJ2-5
CASSSGPAGNTIYF,TGTGCCAGCAGCTCGGGGCCGGCTGGAAACACCATATATTTT,-,TRBV7-6,-,TRBJ1-3
CASSHLNRWLAEETQYF,TGTGCCAGCAGCCACCTCAACCGGTGGCTAGCGGAAGAGACCCAGTACTTC,medium-sized,TRBV11-3,TRBD2,TRBJ2-5
CASSFRGTGAFNQPQHF,TGTGCCAGCAGTTTCCGGGGGACAGGGGCCTTCAATCAGCCCCAGCATTTT,few,TRBV12-3/TRBV12-4,TRBD1,TRBJ1-5
CASRLAVWSEQYF,TGTGCCAGCAGGCTAGCGGTGTGGAGTGAGCAGTACTTC,few,TRBV6-1,TRBD2,TRBJ2-5
CASSLSVNTEAFF,TGTGCCAGCAGTCTCTCAGTGAACACTGAAGCTTTCTTT,-,TRBV3-1,-,TRBJ1-1
CASSDPPANEKLFF,TGTGCCAGCAGTGACCCCCCAGCTAATGAAAAACTGTTTTTT,many,TRBV6-1,-,TRBJ1-4
CATLPWGQGTYGYTF,TGTGCCACCCTTCCCTGGGGACAGGGCACTTATGGCTACACCTTC,-,TRBV19,TRBD1,TRBJ1-2
CASSQDSSKTQYF,TGCGCCAGCAGCCAAGACTCGTCGAAGACCCAGTACTTC,few,TRBV4-1,-,TRBJ2-5
CATSRDQGGYTF,TGTGCCACCAGCAGAGATCAGGGTGGCTACACCTTC,-,TRBV15,-,TRBJ1-2
CASSGWTGARNSPLHF,TGTGCCAGCAGTGGATGGACAGGGGCGCGTAATTCACCCCTCCACTTT,many,TRBV6-1,TRBD1,TRBJ1-6
CASSLGQSSGNTIYF,TGCGCCAGCAGCCTGGGACAGTCCTCTGGAAACACCATATATTTT,-,TRBV5-1,TRBD1,TRBJ1-3
CASSQDEGRETQYF,TGCGCCAGCAGCCAAGACGAGGGCCGGGAGACCCAGTACTTC,few,TRBV4-1,-,TRBJ2-5
CASANRDRPQHF,TGTGCCAGCGCTAACAGGGATCGGCCCCAGCATTTT,-,TRBV19,-,TRBJ1-5
CASSQRRGYQETQFF,TGTGCCAGCAGTCAGCGAAGGGGCTACCAAGAGACCCAGTTCTTC,-,TRBV6-1,-,TRBJ2-1
CASKSGTRNTGELFF,TGTGCCAGCAAATCCGGGACGAGGAACACCGGGGAGCTGTTTTTT,many,TRBV6-5,-,TRBJ2-2
CASGLGAGELFF,TGTGCTAGTGGCCTAGGGGCCGGGGAGCTGTTTTTT,-,TRBV12-5,-,TRBJ2-2